This T cell receptor beta chain was captured in a study of blood T cell repertoires in COVID-19. Overall study: Sources were T cells, B-cell-depleted T cells, or PBMCs; the material itself was cDNA or gDNA.

Participants were aged about 18 to 89 years from about two dozen US areas. V shed 4 bases, J shed 5 bases, and the junction held 10 bases outside the gene matches. The CDR3 sequence is 15 residues long. Germline CDR1 and CDR2: LGHDT and YNNKEL (reference sequence). TCRdb's copy holds only in-frame clones and misses some; the assay was immunoSEQ multiplex PCR. The data contain about 200,000 clones, about 86% of them seen just once; the ten biggest clones take up less than 9.5%. Material for sequencing was PBMCs or T cells enriched from blood (not recorded which). The TCR originated in a man in his forties or fifties who had recovered from COVID-19. The chain carries TRBV3-1 (or the pseudogene TRBV3-2) and TRBJ2-5; 7 bases are shared with TRBD1. The CDR3 is CASSPKRGLGETQYF. The CDR3 DNA reads as TGTGCCAGCAGCCCCAAGAGGGGGCTTGGGGAGACCCAGTACTTC.